These 9 T cell receptor beta chains were sequenced from one sample in a study of T cell changes during pregnancy in multiple sclerosis. Measured with immunoSEQ multiplex PCR; TCRdb has only the in-frame clones, and not every one. The sample contains about 47,000 clones, 80% to 95% of which appear only once. Sequences were derived from peripheral blood, sampled in the third trimester of pregnancy. The receptors were sampled from a female donor with multiple sclerosis, enrolled in a pregnancy study.

This rearrangement joins TRBV28 to TRBJ2-7; TRBD1 agrees at 7 bases. Germline V lookup: CDR1 MDHEN, CDR2 SYDVKM. Unmatched junction bases numbered 4, after V lost 3 bases and J lost 2 bases. The CDR3 covers 14 residues. The chain's CDR3 is CASSFRGLTYEQYF. The CDR3 nucleotides read TGTGCCAGCAGTTTTAGGGGGCTGACCTACGAGCAGTACTTC.

The V call is TRBV6-5, the J call TRBJ1-2, with D tentatively TRBD1 (5 bases). Trimming pared 5 bases from V and 8 bases from J, leaving 18 bases between. The CDR3 totals 14 residues. Germline CDR1 reads MNHEY; CDR2 reads SVGAGI. This CDR3 reads CASSDQTVKRGYTF. CDR3 coding DNA: TGTGCCAGCAGTGACCAGACAGTCAAGAGGGGCTACACCTTC.

This sequence joins TRBV7-6 and TRBJ2-2, with D possibly TRBD1 on 6 matching bases. Germline V lookup: CDR1 SGHVS, CDR2 FNYEAQ. The CDR3 has 15 amino acids. V gave up 1 base and J gave up 1 base, with 7 bases separating them. In nucleotides, the CDR3 is TGTGCCAGCAGCTTAGGGACAGAGAACACCGGGGAGCTGTTTTTT. Its translation is CASSLGTENTGELFF.

CDR3 bases: TGTGCCAGTAGAAATATTCAGTTAAACACTGAAGCTTTCTTT. As protein: CASRNIQLNTEAFF. V and J are TRBV19 and TRBJ1-1; D is unclear. This CDR3 region has 14 residues. CDR1 is LNHDA, CDR2 SQIVND, per germline (reference sequence). Trimming stripped 6 bases from V and 2 bases from J, with 13 bases between.

The V gene is TRBV2, the J gene TRBJ1-1; 10 bases match TRBD1. The CDR3 covers 16 residues. The V and J ends lost 5 bases and 0 bases, in that order; junction bases with no gene match: 6. The germline gives CDR1 SNHLY, CDR2 FYNNEI. For the CDR3, the DNA is TGTGCCAGCAGTCTCCGGACAGGGGGGTTGAACACTGAAGCTTTCTTT. Its protein product is CASSLRTGGLNTEAFF.

J is TRBJ2-7 and V is TRBV5-4, with 7 bases identical to TRBD2. This CDR3 region has 15 residues. CDR1 and CDR2 from the germline V gene are SGHNT and YYREEE (reference sequence). J was trimmed by 0 bases and V by 1 base; bases with no gene match: 4. The CDR3 is CASSLYGLDSYEQYF. CDR3 nucleotide sequence: TGTGCCAGCAGCTTGTATGGACTAGACTCCTACGAGCAGTACTTC.

The V call is TRBV4-3, the J call TRBJ2-5; D possibly corresponds to TRBD2 (6 bases). Per germline, CDR1 LGHNA and CDR2 YSLEER. The CDR3 has 15 amino acids. V was cut by 4 bases and J by 10 bases, with 22 bases left in between. CDR3 region: CASSPNRGGGFDQYF. The DNA for the CDR3 is TGCGCCAGCAGCCCCAATAGGGGCGGAGGGTTTGACCAGTACTTC.

V and J are TRBV7-2 and TRBJ2-1, with a weak D call TRBD2 (5 bases). CDR3 size: 15 residues. The V end lost 2 bases, the J end lost 0 bases, and 8 bases lay between the germline ends. Germline V lookup: CDR1 SGHTA, CDR2 FQGNSA. The CDR3, as DNA: TGTGCCAGCAGCTTATTCAGCGGCTCCTACAATGAGCAGTTCTTC. This translates into CASSLFSGSYNEQFF.

CDR3 bases: TGTGCCAGCAGCTTCAGGGGCCGGCTGGGGGACGATGAAAAACTGTTTTTT. Amino acid sequence: CASSFRGRLGDDEKLFF. This chain links TRBV5-6 with TRBJ1-4, with D possibly matching TRBD1 (6 bases). The CDR3 has 17 amino acids. CDR1 SGHDT and CDR2 YYEEEE come from the germline V gene. V lost 2 bases, J lost 6 bases, and 20 bases lay in between.